What follows are 3 T cell receptor beta chains derived from one specimen sequenced in a study of T cells in Graves' hyperthyroidism and ophthalmopathy. Amplification of TCR beta CDR3 regions was performed using RNA transcripts as template. In the first-round RT-PCR of the TCR CDR3, the HTBI primer set was used. TCRdb re-called the multiplex PCR reads through MiXCR, storing one row per CDR3 protein. The sample consists of around 250,000 distinct CDR3 sequences, more than 12% of them appearing once. Specimen: blood. These receptors came from a woman between 40 and 55 years old with Graves' hyperthyroidism that later progressed to Graves' ophthalmopathy.

This clonotype was seen only a few times. The chain links TRBV5-1 to TRBJ2-2; 7 bases agree with TRBD1. The CDR3 sequence is 16 residues long. Losses at the gene ends were 3 bases for V and 2 bases for J; bases not matched to a gene: 7. From germline, CDR1 is SGHRS and CDR2 YFSETQ. The CDR3 loop reads CASSWTGPINTGELFF. The CDR3 DNA reads as TGCGCCAGCAGCTGGACAGGCCCGATTAACACCGGGGAGCTGTTTTTT.

This clonotype showed up many times. DNA for the CDR3: TGTGCCAGCAGGGGGGAAAGGCTTCTTATCTCTGGCTACACCTTC. It is translated as CASRGERLLISGYTF. This chain joins TRBV28 and TRBJ1-2; perhaps TRBD1 as D (5 bases). CDR1 and CDR2 (germline): MDHEN, SYDVKM. V was cut by 6 bases and J by 7 bases, with 21 bases left in between. The CDR3 covers 15 residues.

This clonotype was found many times. This chain connects TRBV2 to TRBJ2-7, with D possibly matching TRBD1 (5 bases). The germline V gene encodes CDR1 SNHLY and CDR2 FYNNEI. The V gene lost 6 bases and the J gene lost 6 bases, with 18 bases spanning the gap. The CDR3 has 14 amino acids. The CDR3 here is CASSLNSGWAEQYF. CDR3 nucleotides: TGTGCCAGCAGCCTCAATTCAGGGTGGGCCGAGCAGTACTTC.